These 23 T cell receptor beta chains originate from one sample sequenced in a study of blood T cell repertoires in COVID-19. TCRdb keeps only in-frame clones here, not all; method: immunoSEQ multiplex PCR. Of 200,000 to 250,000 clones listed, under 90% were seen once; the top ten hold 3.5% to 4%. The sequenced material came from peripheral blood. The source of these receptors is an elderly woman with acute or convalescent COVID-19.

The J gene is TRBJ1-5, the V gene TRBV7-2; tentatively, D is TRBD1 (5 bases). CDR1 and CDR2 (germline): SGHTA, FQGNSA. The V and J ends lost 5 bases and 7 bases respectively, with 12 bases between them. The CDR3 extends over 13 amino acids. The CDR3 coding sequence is TGTGCCAGCAGCGAACAGGAAGGGCAGCCCCAGCATTTT. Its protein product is CASSEQEGQPQHF.

CDR3: CASSMVVGTGAGDIQYF. CDR3 nucleotide sequence: TGTGCCAGTAGTATGGTAGTGGGGACAGGGGCCGGAGACATTCAGTACTTC. V usage is TRBV19 and J usage is TRBJ2-4, with 10 bases matching TRBD1. V shed 3 bases, J shed 8 bases, and the junction held 13 bases outside the gene matches. Germline V gene sequence: CDR1 LNHDA, CDR2 SQIVND (reference sequence). The CDR3 contains 17 residues.

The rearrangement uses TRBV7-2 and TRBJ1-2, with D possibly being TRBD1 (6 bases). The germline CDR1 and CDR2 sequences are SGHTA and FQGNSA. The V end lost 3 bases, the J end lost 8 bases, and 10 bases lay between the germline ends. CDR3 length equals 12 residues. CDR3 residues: CASSLATGGYTF. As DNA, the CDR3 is TGTGCCAGCAGCTTGGCGACAGGCGGCTACACCTTC.

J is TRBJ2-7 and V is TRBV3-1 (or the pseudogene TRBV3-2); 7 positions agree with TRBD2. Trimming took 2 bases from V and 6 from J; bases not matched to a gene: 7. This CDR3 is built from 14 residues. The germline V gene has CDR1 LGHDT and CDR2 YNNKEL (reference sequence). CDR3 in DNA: TGTGCCAGCAGCCAACTAGCGACTAGCAGCGAGCAGTACTTC. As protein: CASSQLATSSEQYF.

The CDR3 sequence: CASSEDGTAYGYTF. The DNA for the CDR3 is TGTGCCAGCAGCGAAGATGGGACAGCCTATGGCTACACCTTC. This rearrangement joins TRBV9 to TRBJ1-2; 7 nucleotides line up with TRBD1. Germline V gene lookup returns CDR1 SGDLS and CDR2 YYNGEE. The CDR3 contains 14 residues. With 3 bases clipped from V and 4 bases from J, the junction kept 6 bases outside the gene matches.

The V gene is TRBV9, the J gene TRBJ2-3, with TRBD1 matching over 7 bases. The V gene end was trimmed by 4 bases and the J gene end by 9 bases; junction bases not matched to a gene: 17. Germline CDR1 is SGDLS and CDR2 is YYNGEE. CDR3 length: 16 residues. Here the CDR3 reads CASSPQGDPGGGTQYF. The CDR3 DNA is TGTGCCAGCAGCCCCCAGGGGGACCCCGGCGGCGGGACGCAGTATTTT. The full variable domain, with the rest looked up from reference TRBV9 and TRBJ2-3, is DSGVTQTPKHLITATGQRVTLRCSPRSGDLSVYWYQQSLDQGLQFLIQYYNGEERAKGNILERFSAQQFPDLHSELNLSSLELGDSALYFCASSPQGDPGGGTQYFGPGTRLTVL.

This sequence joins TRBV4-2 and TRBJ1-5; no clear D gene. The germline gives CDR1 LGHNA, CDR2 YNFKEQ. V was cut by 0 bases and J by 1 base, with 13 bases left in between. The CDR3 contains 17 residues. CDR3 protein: CASSQDITAASNQPQHF. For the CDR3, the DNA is TGTGCCAGCAGCCAAGATATAACAGCCGCAAGCAATCAGCCCCAGCATTTT.

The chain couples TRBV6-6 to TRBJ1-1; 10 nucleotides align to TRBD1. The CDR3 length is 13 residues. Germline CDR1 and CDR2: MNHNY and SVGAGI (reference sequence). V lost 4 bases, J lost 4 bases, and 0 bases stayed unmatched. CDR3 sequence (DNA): TGTGCCAGCAGTTGGACAGGGGGCACTGAAGCTTTCTTT. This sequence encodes CASSWTGGTEAFF.

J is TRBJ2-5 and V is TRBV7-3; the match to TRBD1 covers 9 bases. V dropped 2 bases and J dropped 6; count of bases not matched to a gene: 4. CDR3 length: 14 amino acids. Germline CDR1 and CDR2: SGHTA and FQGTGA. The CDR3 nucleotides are TGTGCCAGCAGCTTAGCGACAGGGGGACAGACCCAGTACTTC. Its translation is CASSLATGGQTQYF.

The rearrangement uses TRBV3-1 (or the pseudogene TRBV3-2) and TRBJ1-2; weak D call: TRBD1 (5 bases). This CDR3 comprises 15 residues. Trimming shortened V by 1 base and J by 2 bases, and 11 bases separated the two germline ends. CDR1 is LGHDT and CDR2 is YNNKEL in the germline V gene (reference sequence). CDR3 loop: CASSQGLQGNYGYTF. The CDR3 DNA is TGTGCCAGCAGCCAAGGGTTGCAGGGAAACTATGGCTACACCTTC.

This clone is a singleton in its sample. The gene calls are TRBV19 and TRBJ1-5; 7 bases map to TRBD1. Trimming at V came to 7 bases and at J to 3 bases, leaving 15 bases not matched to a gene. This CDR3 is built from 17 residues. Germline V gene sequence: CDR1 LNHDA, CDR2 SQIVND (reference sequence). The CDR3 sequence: CASTEIGGTGDNQPQHF. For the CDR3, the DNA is TGTGCCAGTACCGAAATAGGGGGCACAGGGGACAATCAGCCCCAGCATTTT.

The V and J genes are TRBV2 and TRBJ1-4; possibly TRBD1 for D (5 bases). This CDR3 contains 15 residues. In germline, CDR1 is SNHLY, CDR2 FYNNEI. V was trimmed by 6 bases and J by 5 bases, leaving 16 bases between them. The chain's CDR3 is CASRSYGGFNEKLFF. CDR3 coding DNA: TGTGCCAGCAGATCCTATGGGGGGTTCAATGAAAAACTGTTTTTT.

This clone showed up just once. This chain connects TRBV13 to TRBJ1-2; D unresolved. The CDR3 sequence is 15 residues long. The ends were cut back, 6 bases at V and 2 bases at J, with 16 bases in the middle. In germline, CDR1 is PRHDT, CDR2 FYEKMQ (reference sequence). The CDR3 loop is CASRQRRGKNYGYTF. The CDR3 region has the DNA TGTGCCAGCAGGCAGAGACGGGGAAAGAACTATGGCTACACCTTC.

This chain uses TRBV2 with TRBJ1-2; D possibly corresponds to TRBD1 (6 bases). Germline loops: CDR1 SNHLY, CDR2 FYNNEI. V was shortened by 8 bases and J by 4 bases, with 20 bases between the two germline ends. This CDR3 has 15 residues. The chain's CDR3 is CASREQGTSLYGYTF. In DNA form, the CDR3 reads TGTGCCAGCCGAGAACAGGGAACCAGCCTCTATGGCTACACCTTC.

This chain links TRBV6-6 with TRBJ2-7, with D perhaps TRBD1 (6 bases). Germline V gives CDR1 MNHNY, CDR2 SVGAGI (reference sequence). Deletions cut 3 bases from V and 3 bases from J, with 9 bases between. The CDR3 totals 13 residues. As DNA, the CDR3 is TGTGCCAGCAGTTATAACAGGGTCTACGAGCAGTACTTC. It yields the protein CASSYNRVYEQYF.

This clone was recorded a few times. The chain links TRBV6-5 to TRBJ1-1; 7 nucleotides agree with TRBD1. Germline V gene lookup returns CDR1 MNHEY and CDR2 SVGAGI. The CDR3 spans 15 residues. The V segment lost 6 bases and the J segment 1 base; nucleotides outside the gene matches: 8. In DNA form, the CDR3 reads TGTGCCAGCAGGACCGCCGACAGGGCGAACACTGAAGCTTTCTTT. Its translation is CASRTADRANTEAFF.

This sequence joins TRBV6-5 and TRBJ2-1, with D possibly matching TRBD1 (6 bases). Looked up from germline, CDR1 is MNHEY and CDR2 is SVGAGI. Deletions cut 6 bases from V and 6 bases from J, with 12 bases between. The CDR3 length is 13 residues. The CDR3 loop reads CASRRTVLNEQFF. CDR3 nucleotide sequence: TGTGCCAGCAGAAGGACAGTGCTCAATGAGCAGTTCTTC.

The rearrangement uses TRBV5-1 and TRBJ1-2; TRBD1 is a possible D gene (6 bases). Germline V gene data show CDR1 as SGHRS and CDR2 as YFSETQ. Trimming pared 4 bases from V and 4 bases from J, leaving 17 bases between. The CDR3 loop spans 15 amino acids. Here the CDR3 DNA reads TGCGCCAGCAGCCCTCCGGGGGGGGGCAGCTATGGCTACACCTTC. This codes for CASSPPGGGSYGYTF.

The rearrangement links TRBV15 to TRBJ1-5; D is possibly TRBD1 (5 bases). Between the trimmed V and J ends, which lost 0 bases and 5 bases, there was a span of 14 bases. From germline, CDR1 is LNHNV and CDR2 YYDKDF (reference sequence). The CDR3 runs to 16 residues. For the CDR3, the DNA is TGTGCCACCAGCAGAGATGTCGAGCAGGGCGATCAGCCCCAGCATTTT. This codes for CATSRDVEQGDQPQHF.

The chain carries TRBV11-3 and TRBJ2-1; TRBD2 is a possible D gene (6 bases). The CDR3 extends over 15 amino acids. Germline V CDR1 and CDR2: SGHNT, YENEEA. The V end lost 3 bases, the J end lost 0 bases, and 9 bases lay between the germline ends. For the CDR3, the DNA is TGTGCCAGCAGCTTTCTCGGGGGCTCCTACAATGAGCAGTTCTTC. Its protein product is CASSFLGGSYNEQFF.

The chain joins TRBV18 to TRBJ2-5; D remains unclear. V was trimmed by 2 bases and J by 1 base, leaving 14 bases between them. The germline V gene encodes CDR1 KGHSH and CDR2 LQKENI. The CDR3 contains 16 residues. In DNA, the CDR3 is TGTGCCAGCTCACCAGACTGGTTTACTTTCCAAGAGACCCAGTACTTC. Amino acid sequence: CASSPDWFTFQETQYF.

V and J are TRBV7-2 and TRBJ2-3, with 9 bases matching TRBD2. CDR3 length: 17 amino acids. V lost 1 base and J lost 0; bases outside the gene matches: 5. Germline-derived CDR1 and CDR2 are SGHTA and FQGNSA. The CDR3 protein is CASSLVSLAGSTDTQYF. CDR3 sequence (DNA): TGTGCCAGCAGCTTAGTATCCCTAGCGGGGAGCACAGATACGCAGTATTTT.

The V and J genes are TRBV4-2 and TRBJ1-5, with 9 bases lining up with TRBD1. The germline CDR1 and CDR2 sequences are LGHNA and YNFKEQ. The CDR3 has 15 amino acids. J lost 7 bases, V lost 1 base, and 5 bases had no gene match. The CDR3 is CASSQGGQGHQPQHF. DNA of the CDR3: TGTGCCAGCAGCCAAGGGGGACAGGGCCACCAGCCCCAGCATTTT.